Listed below are T cell receptor beta chains from one sample, sequenced in a study of shared clonotypes between healthy human individuals. The table came from immunoSEQ multiplex PCR; TCRdb's copy has only in-frame clones and leaves some out. The sample has around 100,000 clones; 67% are singletons. Sequencing was performed on memory CD8+ T cells sorted from blood. These receptor sequences come from a young man in good health. Both conserved end residues are part of each CDR3. Rows give clone size only sometimes, using once, few, many, or a class for an expanded clone.

size,J,V,CDR3
once,TRBJ2-5,TRBV11-2,CASSLPTGPRAQETQYF
.,TRBJ1-2,TRBV18,CASSRMEGDMGGYTF
few,TRBJ2-2,TRBV7-8,CASSLRKAGGLELFF
.,TRBJ2-1,TRBV2,CASSEAIDFHEQFF
.,TRBJ2-7,TRBV14,CASSQDTSGIVYEQYF
.,TRBJ2-1,TRBV25-1,CASRDLSNEQFF
.,TRBJ2-3,TRBV9,CASSVESLSTDTQYF
.,TRBJ2-3,TRBV27,CASRRLAGDAVDTQYF
.,TRBJ2-5,TRBV5-1,CASNPVPSGGETQYF
.,TRBJ1-5,TRBV28,CASSLRHISNQPQHF
.,TRBJ1-2,TRBV4-1,CASSQVAPGISYTF
many,TRBJ1-5,TRBV18,CASTLSGNSNQPQHF
.,TRBJ1-4,TRBV14,CASSQGLGARYEKLFF
.,TRBJ1-1,TRBV5-4,CASSTRTGGHSGTEAFF
few,TRBJ2-1,TRBV15,CATSRAQGNEQFF
.,TRBJ1-3,TRBV28,CASSFRGNGNTIYF
.,TRBJ2-4,TRBV28,CASSLYAGGDKNIQYF
.,TRBJ2-2,TRBV5-8,CASSLIRVDTGELFF
.,TRBJ1-2,TRBV29-1,CSSLPLAQNRNYGYTF
.,TRBJ2-1,TRBV5-1,CASSLAGTPSYNEQFF
.,TRBJ2-5,TRBV7-9,CASSRVLAGGGETQYF
.,TRBJ2-5,TRBV16,CASSPKRAGVGETQYF
.,TRBJ2-1,TRBV7-8,CASSQWTSIYNEQFF
.,TRBJ2-1,TRBV2,CASSEKGGRYYNEQFF
many,TRBJ1-5,TRBV5-1,CASRPRDVSNQPQHF
few,TRBJ2-1,TRBV18,CASSPDPGPPYPNEQFF
once,TRBJ1-2,TRBV27,CASSLKPTGNYGYTF
many,TRBJ2-2,TRBV29-1,CSVTGLDGVSSGELFF
.,TRBJ2-6,TRBV19,CASSITAGGTGANVLTF
.,TRBJ2-7,TRBV4-2,CASRHSGTAGQGEQYF
.,TRBJ1-1,TRBV7-6,CASSLKGAATNTEAFF
.,TRBJ2-7,TRBV27,CASSSSGSVDEQYF
.,TRBJ1-5,TRBV7-8,CASSLTGGYNQPQHF
.,TRBJ2-3,TRBV15,CATSRGAGGDTQYF
.,TRBJ1-1,TRBV7-9,CASSFTSTGALEAFF
.,TRBJ2-7,TRBV4-3,CASSQDSGYEQYF
.,TRBJ2-3,TRBV7-8,CASSHTDTQYF
few,TRBJ2-5,TRBV7-9,CASSSLAGEETQYF
.,TRBJ2-1,TRBV9,CASSPGSGRINEQFF
few,TRBJ1-5,TRBV4-2,CASSPRFGPGNQPQHF
.,TRBJ2-3,TRBV7-8,CASSSDTQYF
.,TRBJ2-2,TRBV11-2,CASSLSLNTGELFF
once,TRBJ1-2,TRBV5-5,CASSLDRTSNYGYTF